This TCR beta chain was identified in a study of T cells after yellow fever vaccination. Whole-study findings and limits: Post-booster repertoires again held most primary-vaccination clones (roughly 96% CD4, about 90% CD8).

Via MiXCR, TCRdb re-called the 5' RACE reads, giving one row per CDR3 protein. The data show about 510,000 distinct CDR3 sequences, less than 25% seen once. This clonotype was detected a few times. Its antigen is unidentified. This receptor was identified in a man aged 18 to 30 who received the YFV17D yellow fever vaccine. The sequencing here drew on PBMCs, taken less than 25 days after the first yellow fever vaccination.

The CDR3: CASFTGTEAFF. The CDR3 bases are TGTGCTAGTTTTACGGGGACTGAAGCTTTCTTT. The rearrangement links TRBV12-5 to TRBJ1-1; D not resolved. The ends were cut back, 8 bases at V and 5 bases at J, with 9 bases in the middle. Germline CDR1 LGHNT, CDR2 FRNRAP. The CDR3 covers 11 residues.